Following are 29 T cell receptor beta chains from one sample sequenced in a study of memory CD8 T cells in hepatitis C reinfection. TCRdb's copy holds only in-frame clones and misses some; the assay was immunoSEQ multiplex PCR. Here the sample spans around 45,000 clones, approximately 90% being singletons. The time point was: peak reinfection, 3 to 8 weeks after reinfection detection. The sorted cells went straight to TCR sequencing with no prior in vitro expansion. Sequencing was performed on naive CD8+ T cells sorted from blood. Every receptor here comes from a man aged 18 to 30 with hepatitis C virus infection.

As to this clone: Different DNA sequences within this sample yield the same CDR3. J is TRBJ1-5 and V is TRBV4-1; D may be TRBD1 (5 bases). Germline lookup yields CDR1 MGHRA and CDR2 YSYEKL. The CDR3 has 15 residues. V was pared by 4 bases and J by 1 base, with 11 bases between. The CDR3 nucleotides read TGCGCCAGCAGCCCCAGGGCAGTAAGCAATCAGCCCCAGCATTTT. It encodes CASSPRAVSNQPQHF.

V usage is TRBV9 and J usage is TRBJ1-1; no clear D gene. The CDR3 is made up of 13 amino acids. The V end was cut by 2 bases, the J end by 11 bases, with 16 bases between. Germline V gene lookup returns CDR1 SGDLS and CDR2 YYNGEE. CDR3 residues: CASSVSGGEAAFF. The CDR3 DNA sequence: TGTGCCAGCAGCGTGTCGGGTGGGGAGGCGGCTTTCTTT. Full variable domain (remainder filled in from reference TRBV9 and TRBJ1-1): DSGVTQTPKHLITATGQRVTLRCSPRSGDLSVYWYQQSLDQGLQFLIQYYNGEERAKGNILERFSAQQFPDLHSELNLSSLELGDSALYFCASSVSGGEAAFFGQGTRLTVV.

The CDR3 protein is CASRRLGAQETQYF. The CDR3 region has the DNA TGTGCCAGCAGGCGACTGGGGGCCCAAGAGACCCAGTACTTC. V and J are TRBV27 and TRBJ2-5; TRBD1 might be the D (6 bases). The CDR3 sequence is 14 residues long. Per the germline V gene, CDR1 is MNHEY and CDR2 is SMNVEV (reference sequence). The V gene lost 6 bases and the J gene lost 1 base, with 12 bases spanning the gap.

The genes are TRBV19 and TRBJ1-1, with 7 bases matching TRBD1. Germline V gives CDR1 LNHDA, CDR2 SQIVND (reference sequence). CDR3 length: 15 amino acids. The V segment lost 1 base and the J segment 3 bases; nucleotides outside the gene matches: 5. The CDR3 spells CASSIASRGDTEAFF. The DNA of the CDR3 is TGTGCCAGTAGTATAGCGTCCAGGGGGGACACTGAAGCTTTCTTT.

The CDR3 DNA sequence: TGTGCCAGCAGCTTGGTTCCCGGACAGGGGGAGGGTTATGGCTACACCTTC. It codes for CASSLVPGQGEGYGYTF. This rearrangement joins TRBV5-4 to TRBJ1-2, with 10 bases matching TRBD1. Looked up from germline, CDR1 is SGHNT and CDR2 is YYREEE (reference sequence). The J segment lost 5 bases and the V segment lost 0 bases, leaving 10 bases of the junction unmatched. The CDR3 has 17 residues. Based on the CDR3 plus reference TRBV5-4 and TRBJ1-2, the full variable domain is ETGVTQSPTHLIKTRGQQVTLRCSSQSGHNTVSWYQQALGQGPQFIFQYYREEENGRGNFPPRFSGLQFPNYSSELNVNALELDDSALYLCASSLVPGQGEGYGYTFGSGTRLTVV.

The chain joins TRBV4-1 to TRBJ1-1, with 7 positions matching TRBD1. Trimming removed 5 bases from V and 0 bases from J; junction bases left unmatched: 6. Germline V gene sequence: CDR1 MGHRA, CDR2 YSYEKL. The CDR3 sequence is 15 residues long. The CDR3 loop reads CASSNRQGMNTEAFF. The DNA for the CDR3 is TGCGCCAGCAGCAACCGACAGGGAATGAACACTGAAGCTTTCTTT.

V usage is TRBV2 and J usage is TRBJ1-1; D gene ambiguous. This CDR3 is built from 14 residues. V lost 2 bases, J lost 6 bases, and 13 bases lay in between. CDR1 and CDR2 from the germline V gene are SNHLY and FYNNEI. CDR3 sequence (DNA): TGTGCCAGCAGTGAACGGGGAGGTGGGCCTGAAGCTTTCTTT. It encodes CASSERGGGPEAFF.

The genes are TRBV27 and TRBJ1-2, with TRBD1 matching over 8 bases. CDR3 length equals 15 residues. Germline CDR1 MNHEY, CDR2 SMNVEV (reference sequence). Germline trimming cut 1 base from V and 6 bases from J; bases unmatched to any gene: 7. CDR3 protein: CASSLWAGGEDGYTF. Written as DNA, the CDR3 is TGTGCCAGCAGTTTATGGGCAGGGGGCGAGGATGGCTACACCTTC.

Turning to this clone: This same CDR3 is encoded by further DNA sequences in the sample. The rearrangement joins TRBV2 to TRBJ2-1; D is uncertain. Germline V CDR1 and CDR2: SNHLY, FYNNEI. V was shortened by 7 bases and J by 9 bases, with 19 bases between the two germline ends. The CDR3 loop spans 14 amino acids. The chain's CDR3 is CASKKRPRIGEQFF. CDR3 sequence (DNA): TGTGCCAGCAAAAAGCGCCCCCGTATCGGTGAGCAGTTCTTC.

The chain is built from TRBV5-4 and TRBJ2-7; D might be TRBD2 (6 bases). Germline CDR1 SGHNT, CDR2 YYREEE (reference sequence). Trimming took 4 bases from V and 8 from J, leaving 16 bases between them. CDR3 length: 13 amino acids. The CDR3 nucleotides read TGTGCCAGCAGCCCAAGGGACTCGAACCAGCAGTACTTC. Translated, it gives CASSPRDSNQQYF.

This rearrangement joins TRBV5-6 to TRBJ2-5, with TRBD2 identical over 9 bases. Trimming at V came to 6 bases and at J to 1 base, leaving 10 bases not matched to a gene. This CDR3 region has 16 residues. Germline V gene lookup returns CDR1 SGHDT and CDR2 YYEEEE. The CDR3 is CASTRVPSGAQETQYF. CDR3 DNA sequence: TGTGCCAGCACCAGAGTTCCTAGCGGGGCCCAAGAGACCCAGTACTTC.

V and J are TRBV19 and TRBJ2-2, with D uncertain. Germline V gene sequence: CDR1 LNHDA, CDR2 SQIVND (reference sequence). The CDR3 runs to 14 residues. Trimming took off 9 bases at V and 2 bases at J, with 13 bases between the two ends. The CDR3 here is CASQPGLNTGELFF. For the CDR3, the DNA is TGTGCCAGCCAACCGGGTCTAAACACCGGGGAGCTGTTTTTT.

The chain has TRBV7-9 and TRBJ1-6; possibly TRBD1 for D (6 bases). Germline CDR1 SEHNR, CDR2 FQNEAQ (reference sequence). Trimming pared 6 bases from V and 7 bases from J, leaving 13 bases between. The CDR3 consists of 14 residues. This CDR3 reads CASSLTTGNSPLHF. CDR3 bases: TGTGCCAGCAGTTTAACAACAGGGAATTCACCCCTCCACTTT.

The chain couples TRBV4-1 to TRBJ2-1, with 12 bases aligning to TRBD2. The CDR3 has 16 residues. Germline CDR1 and CDR2: MGHRA and YSYEKL. J was trimmed by 10 bases and V by 0 bases; bases with no gene match: 7. The CDR3 region has the DNA TGCGCCAGCAGCCAAGACGTCGCTAGCGGGGGGGTCGAGCAGTTCTTC. Its protein product is CASSQDVASGGVEQFF.

The chain is built from TRBV27 and TRBJ2-2; 7 bases map to TRBD1. V was pared by 5 bases and J by 4 bases, with 13 bases of the junction left unmatched. The germline V gene has CDR1 MNHEY and CDR2 SMNVEV (reference sequence). This CDR3 contains 17 residues. CDR3: CASSHPEEGAGTGELFF. CDR3 DNA sequence: TGTGCCAGCAGTCACCCGGAAGAGGGGGCGGGCACCGGGGAGCTGTTTTTT.

The genes are TRBV5-1 and TRBJ2-2; TRBD2 matches 10 bases. The V gene end was trimmed by 4 bases and the J gene end by 3 bases; junction bases not matched to a gene: 6. The CDR3 loop spans 16 amino acids. Germline V gives CDR1 SGHRS, CDR2 YFSETQ. CDR3 nucleotide sequence: TGCGCCAGCAGCCCCAGCGGGAGGGCGTACACCGGGGAGCTGTTTTTT. Its translation: CASSPSGRAYTGELFF.

The chain joins TRBV6-1 to TRBJ2-7; the match to TRBD1 covers 8 bases. With 10 bases clipped from V and 4 bases from J, the junction kept 12 bases outside the gene matches. The germline V gene encodes CDR1 MNHNS and CDR2 SASEGT. CDR3 length equals 14 residues. The CDR3 spells CATKRPDRVYEQYF. The CDR3 bases are TGTGCCACCAAGCGTCCGGACAGGGTGTACGAGCAGTACTTC.

The V and J genes are TRBV5-5 and TRBJ2-2, with 12 bases fitting TRBD1. Losses at the gene ends were 6 bases for V and 3 bases for J; bases not matched to a gene: 9. From germline, CDR1 is SGHKS and CDR2 YYEKEE (reference sequence). The CDR3 runs to 17 residues. The CDR3 spells CASTGTGGGEYTGELFF. CDR3 sequence (DNA): TGTGCCAGCACCGGGACAGGGGGCGGGGAATACACCGGGGAGCTGTTTTTT.

This clone was recorded a few times. V is TRBV4-3 and J is TRBJ1-4; D unresolved. CDR1 LGHNA and CDR2 YSLEER come from the germline V gene. CDR3 size: 15 residues. V shed 0 bases and J shed 3 bases, with 8 bases lying between them. The CDR3 protein is CASSQDTGSNEKLFF. CDR3 nucleotides: TGCGCCAGCAGCCAAGATACGGGGTCTAATGAAAAACTGTTTTTT.

The rearrangement uses TRBV4-1 and TRBJ2-7; 13 bases fit TRBD2. The CDR3 sequence is 18 residues long. Germline assignment: CDR1 MGHRA and CDR2 YSYEKL. Losses at the gene ends were 0 bases for V and 3 bases for J; bases not matched to a gene: 8. Written as DNA, the CDR3 is TGCGCCAGCAGCCAAGATAGCGGACTAGCGGGAGTCAGCTACGAGCAGTACTTC. Translation gives CASSQDSGLAGVSYEQYF.

This clone has a handful of counts. The chain links TRBV5-6 to TRBJ2-5, with TRBD2 matching over 9 bases. Germline V gene data show CDR1 as SGHDT and CDR2 as YYEEEE. The CDR3 loop spans 14 amino acids. With V trimmed by 5 bases and J by 5 bases, 7 bases remained unmatched. This CDR3 reads CASSQAGGGETQYF. As DNA, the CDR3 is TGTGCCAGCAGTCAAGCGGGGGGAGGGGAGACCCAGTACTTC.

V usage is TRBV28 and J usage is TRBJ2-7; 8 nucleotides line up with TRBD1. Germline V gene lookup returns CDR1 MDHEN and CDR2 SYDVKM. The J segment lost 2 bases and the V segment lost 7 bases, leaving 13 bases of the junction unmatched. The CDR3 contains 16 residues. The CDR3 DNA reads as TGTGCCAGCATCCCCGGACAGGGAGCTACACCCTACGAGCAGTACTTC. This encodes CASIPGQGATPYEQYF.

This clone is a singleton in its sample. The chain is built from TRBV7-9 and TRBJ2-1; no reliable D call. Trimming stripped 2 bases from V and 8 bases from J, with 4 bases between. The length of the CDR3 is 11 residues. Germline-derived CDR1 and CDR2 are SEHNR and FQNEAQ (reference sequence). This CDR3 is CASSLQYEQFF. The DNA of the CDR3 is TGTGCCAGCAGCTTACAGTATGAGCAGTTCTTC.

The rearrangement uses TRBV27 and TRBJ1-2, with 9 bases fitting TRBD1. Germline V gives CDR1 MNHEY, CDR2 SMNVEV (reference sequence). The CDR3 is 14 residues long. Trimming removed 5 bases from V and 5 bases from J; junction bases left unmatched: 6. The CDR3 region has the DNA TGTGCCAGCAGTCCCGACGGGACAGGGTATGGCTACACCTTC. It codes for CASSPDGTGYGYTF.

The chain couples TRBV28 to TRBJ1-1, with 7 positions matching TRBD1. Germline CDR1 is MDHEN and CDR2 is SYDVKM. V trimming: 6 bases; J trimming: 0 bases; junction bases outside the gene matches: 1. CDR3 length: 13 amino acids. CDR3 loop: CASRDRMNTEAFF. For the CDR3, the DNA is TGTGCCAGCAGGGACAGGATGAACACTGAAGCTTTCTTT. Combining the CDR3 with reference TRBV28 and TRBJ1-1 gives the whole variable domain DVKVTQSSRYLVKRTGEKVFLECVQDMDHENMFWYRQDPGLGLRLIYFSYDVKMKEKGDIPEGYSVSREKKERFSLILESASTNQTSMYLCASRDRMNTEAFFGQGTRLTVV.

This clone was seen more than once but under ten times. This chain joins TRBV6-5 and TRBJ1-5; 9 nucleotides align to TRBD1. In germline, CDR1 is MNHEY, CDR2 SVGAGI. CDR3 length equals 15 residues. The J segment lost 6 bases and the V segment lost 6 bases, leaving 9 bases of the junction unmatched. CDR3 DNA: TGTGCCAGCAGGGGAACAGGGGGCGATGGTCAGCCCCAGCATTTT. It specifies CASRGTGGDGQPQHF.

The V and J genes are TRBV28 and TRBJ1-5; 8 nucleotides align to TRBD1. The germline gives CDR1 MDHEN, CDR2 SYDVKM. Trimming took 3 bases from V and 3 from J; bases not matched to a gene: 4. This CDR3 contains 15 residues. The CDR3 region is CASSFWDRNNQPQHF. DNA of the CDR3: TGTGCCAGCAGTTTCTGGGACAGGAACAATCAGCCCCAGCATTTT.

The V and J genes are TRBV27 and TRBJ2-1, with 9 positions matching TRBD2. Germline assignment: CDR1 MNHEY and CDR2 SMNVEV (reference sequence). After removal of 6 bases from V and 9 bases from J, the junction contained 15 bases not matched to a gene. The CDR3 is 16 amino acids. CDR3 coding DNA: TGTGCCAGCAGCCCCAAGTGGCTAGCGGGGTCCGTTGAGCAGTTCTTC. It translates to CASSPKWLAGSVEQFF.

The J gene is TRBJ1-1, the V gene TRBV4-1; 7 bases match TRBD1. The CDR3 is 17 amino acids. J was trimmed by 1 base and V by 1 base; bases with no gene match: 9. Germline V lookup: CDR1 MGHRA, CDR2 YSYEKL. CDR3 nucleotide sequence: TGCGCCAGCAGCCAAGCCGGAAGGGGGACAGAGAACACTGAAGCTTTCTTT. It specifies CASSQAGRGTENTEAFF.